The present T cell receptor beta chain was sequenced within a study of radiotherapy plus CTLA-4 blockade in lung cancer. Study overall: With less than 40% of patients having disease control, objective responses were seen in about 19%. General study findings and limits: After treatment with radiotherapy plus ipilimumab, TCR clones that came from the tumor expanded in blood.

Here immunoSEQ multiplex PCR was the method, and the copy in TCRdb shows in-frame clones only, minus some. The table records about 14,000 clones, approximately 89% of them present only once. People whose metastatic non-small-cell lung cancer was chemo-refractory got focal radiation along with CTLA-4 blockade by ipilimumab. With respect to this clone: Its antigen is not identified.

The V gene end was trimmed by 2 bases and the J gene end by 6 bases; junction bases not matched to a gene: 7. The CDR3 contains 16 residues. The V gene's germline CDR1 is MGHRA and CDR2 YSYEKL. The chain uses TRBV4-1 and TRBJ2-2; TRBD1 aligns across 9 bases. The input for sequencing was peripheral blood, taken from a patient treated with radiotherapy plus ipilimumab. The origin of this receptor is a human donor with non-small cell lung cancer that progressed on radiotherapy plus ipilimumab. Some clones in this sample may be carry-over from other donors' samples. The CDR3 loop is CASSQLGTGPAGELFF. CDR3 in DNA: TGCGCCAGCAGCCAACTGGGGACAGGGCCTGCCGGGGAGCTGTTTTTT.